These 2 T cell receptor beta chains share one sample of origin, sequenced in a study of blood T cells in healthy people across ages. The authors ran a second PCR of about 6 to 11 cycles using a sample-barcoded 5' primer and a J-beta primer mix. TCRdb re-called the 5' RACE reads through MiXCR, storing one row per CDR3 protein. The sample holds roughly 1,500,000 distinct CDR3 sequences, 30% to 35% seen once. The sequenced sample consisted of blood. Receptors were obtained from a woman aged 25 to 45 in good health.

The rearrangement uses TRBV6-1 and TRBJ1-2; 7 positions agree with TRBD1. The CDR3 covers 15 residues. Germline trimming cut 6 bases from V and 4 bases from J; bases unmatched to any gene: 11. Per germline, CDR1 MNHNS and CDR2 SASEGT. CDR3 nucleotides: TGTGCCAGCAGGGCCGGGACAGAGAATATCTATGGCTACACCTTC. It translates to CASRAGTENIYGYTF.

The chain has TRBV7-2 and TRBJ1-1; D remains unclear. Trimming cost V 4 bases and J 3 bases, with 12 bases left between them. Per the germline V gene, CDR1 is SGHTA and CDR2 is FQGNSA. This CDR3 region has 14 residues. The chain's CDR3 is CASSSQVADTEAFF. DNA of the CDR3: TGTGCCAGCAGCTCCCAGGTAGCAGACACTGAAGCTTTCTTT.